What follows are 16 T cell receptor beta chains derived from one specimen sequenced in a study of early T cells in non-severe SARS-CoV-2 infection. TCRdb called the 5' RACE reads again in MiXCR, with one record for every CDR3 protein. Of tens of thousands of distinct CDR3 sequences in the sample, 9% to 15% were seen once. The sequencing input was whole blood. The receptor set was obtained from an adult who was a healthcare worker with PCR-confirmed SARS-CoV-2 infection or an uninfected control (not recorded which).

The table lists this clonotype with a few counts. This chain links TRBV7-2 with TRBJ1-6, with D unclear. CDR1 SGHTA and CDR2 FQGNSA come from the germline V gene. This CDR3 is 11 amino acids long. Trimming pared 5 bases from V and 7 bases from J, leaving 3 bases between. The chain's CDR3 is CASSGNSPLHF. Written as DNA, the CDR3 is TGTGCCAGCAGCGGCAATTCACCCCTCCACTTT.

This clonotype has only a few counts. The chain is built from TRBV20-1 and TRBJ2-1; 9 nucleotides align to TRBD2. CDR1 DFQATT and CDR2 SNEGSKA come from the germline V gene (reference sequence). Trimming cost V 3 bases and J 9 bases; bases outside gene matches: 9. The CDR3 is made up of 14 amino acids. The CDR3 is CSASRSGSKIEQFF. The DNA of the CDR3 is TGCAGTGCTAGTCGTAGCGGGAGTAAAATTGAGCAGTTCTTC.

To note about this clonotype: A much larger clone lies a single base off, so this may be a read error. The rearrangement joins TRBV7-3 to TRBJ2-1, with 7 bases aligning to TRBD2. CDR1 is SGHTA and CDR2 is FQGTGA in the germline V gene. V was clipped by 5 bases and J by 7 bases; unmatched bases: 5. The CDR3 contains 13 residues. The CDR3 region has the DNA TGTGCCAGCAGCCCCGGGGGGTCGAATGAGCAGTTCTTC. Its protein is CASSPGGSNEQFF.

This rearrangement joins TRBV6-6 to TRBJ2-5; D may be TRBD2 (6 bases). Trimming pared 4 bases from V and 2 bases from J, leaving 20 bases between. Germline loops: CDR1 MNHNY, CDR2 SVGAGI (reference sequence). The CDR3 runs to 17 residues. The CDR3 is CASSSLEASANQETQYF. The CDR3 region has the DNA TGTGCCAGCAGTTCTCTTGAGGCTAGCGCAAATCAAGAGACCCAGTACTTC.

This clonotype was recorded at least ten times. This chain joins TRBV27 and TRBJ2-3; D is unresolved. Germline CDR1 MNHEY, CDR2 SMNVEV (reference sequence). The CDR3 totals 14 residues. Deletions cut 4 bases from V and 0 bases from J, with 8 bases between. CDR3: CASSSTDSTDTQYF. The CDR3 bases are TGTGCCAGCAGTTCAACCGACAGCACAGATACGCAGTATTTT.

The sample holds a few counts of this clonotype. The chain recombines TRBV4-3 with TRBJ2-5; 11 bases map to TRBD2. The CDR3 sequence is 17 residues long. The V and J ends lost 1 base and 5 bases, in that order; junction bases with no gene match: 9. Germline assignment: CDR1 LGHNA and CDR2 YSLEER. Written as DNA, the CDR3 is TGCGCCAGCAGCCAAGGAGTCGTAGCGGGAGGGGAGGAGACCCAGTACTTC. It codes for CASSQGVVAGGEETQYF.

This chain connects TRBV29-1 to TRBJ1-1; no clear D gene. The ends were cut back, 7 bases at V and 4 bases at J, with 10 bases in the middle. Germline V gene lookup returns CDR1 SQVTM and CDR2 ANQGSEA. The CDR3 has 11 residues. CDR3 nucleotides: TGCAGCGCCCGCCGGGCCACTGAAGCTTTCTTT. Translation gives CSARRATEAFF. Supplemented by reference TRBV29-1 and TRBJ1-1, the full variable domain reads SAVISQKPSRDICQRGTSLTIQCQVDSQVTMMFWYRQQPGQSLTLIATANQGSEATYESGFVIDKFPISRPNLTFSTLTVSNMSPEDSSIYLCSARRATEAFFGQGTRLTVV.

The sample holds a few counts of this clonotype. This rearrangement joins TRBV6-2 or TRBV6-3 to TRBJ2-6, with 10 nucleotides matching TRBD1. Losses at the gene ends were 2 bases for V and 0 bases for J; bases not matched to a gene: 4. This CDR3 spans 18 amino acids. Germline assignment: CDR1 MNHEY and CDR2 SVGEGT. The CDR3 loop reads CASSYAGTGASGANVLTF. CDR3 coding DNA: TGTGCCAGCAGTTACGCGGGGACAGGGGCCTCTGGGGCCAACGTCCTGACTTTC.

The sample holds many counts of this clonotype. The gene calls are TRBV4-2 and TRBJ2-1; tentative D call: TRBD1 (5 bases). Germline V CDR1 and CDR2: LGHNA, YNFKEQ. The CDR3 sequence is 15 residues long. Deletions cut 3 bases from V and 7 bases from J, with 16 bases between. As DNA, the CDR3 is TGTGCCAGCAGCCAGGATGGGCAGGGTAGGAATGAGCAGTTCTTC. Translation: CASSQDGQGRNEQFF.

Many counts were recorded for this clonotype. V usage is TRBV19 and J usage is TRBJ2-1; TRBD1 or TRBD2 may be the D gene (6 bases each). Germline values: CDR1 LNHDA, CDR2 SQIVND (reference sequence). CDR3 length: 12 amino acids. V shed 3 bases and J shed 10 bases, with 10 bases lying between them. CDR3: CASSINGGEQFF. DNA for the CDR3: TGTGCCAGTAGTATCAACGGGGGCGAGCAGTTCTTC. Combining the CDR3 with reference TRBV19 and TRBJ2-1 gives the whole variable domain DGGITQSPKYLFRKEGQNVTLSCEQNLNHDAMYWYRQDPGQGLRLIYYSQIVNDFQKGDIAEGYSVSREKKESFPLTVTSAQKNPTAFYLCASSINGGEQFFGPGTRLTVL.

This clonotype has ten or more counts. V is TRBV7-8 and J is TRBJ2-3; D not certain. The CDR3 has 15 residues. Trimming took 5 bases from V and 3 from J, leaving 15 bases between them. CDR1 and CDR2 from the germline V gene are SGHVS and FQNEAQ. The CDR3 DNA sequence: TGTGCCAGCAGCACCCTAAGTGCCGGGACAGATACGCAGTATTTT. Translated, it gives CASSTLSAGTDTQYF.

The chain couples TRBV6-5 to TRBJ2-7; a possible D gene is TRBD1 (6 bases). The CDR3 spans 14 residues. V dropped 2 bases and J dropped 4 bases, with 12 bases sitting between them. Germline V gene sequence: CDR1 MNHEY, CDR2 SVGAGI. CDR3 nucleotides: TGTGCCAGCAGTTACAGGCAGGGGACATACGAGCAGTACTTC. Translation: CASSYRQGTYEQYF.

This clonotype was counted at least ten times. This chain links TRBV3-1 with TRBJ1-4; no clear D gene. There are 14 residues in the CDR3. Trimming left V 1 base short and J 8 bases short, with 11 bases between. Germline CDR1 LGHDT, CDR2 YNNKEL (reference sequence). The DNA for the CDR3 is TGTGCCAGCAGCCAAGTGGGTGCAGACGAAAAACTGTTTTTT. Amino acid sequence: CASSQVGADEKLFF.

The chain links TRBV20-1 to TRBJ1-6, with 9 nucleotides matching TRBD1. The germline CDR1 and CDR2 sequences are DFQATT and SNEGSKA (reference sequence). With 5 bases clipped from V and 8 bases from J, the junction kept 10 bases outside the gene matches. The CDR3 extends over 15 amino acids. The CDR3 spells CSAAGTGILDSPLHF. CDR3 nucleotide sequence: TGCAGTGCTGCAGGGACAGGGATTCTAGATTCACCCCTCCACTTT.

In its sample, this clonotype was seen a few times. This CDR3 reads CASSVAPQRDYEQYF. CDR3 sequence (DNA): TGTGCCAGCAGCGTAGCCCCCCAGCGAGACTACGAGCAGTACTTC. The chain combines TRBV9 with TRBJ2-7; D uncertain. V was shortened by 0 bases and J by 3 bases, with 13 bases between the two germline ends. Germline V CDR1 and CDR2: SGDLS, YYNGEE. The CDR3 sequence is 15 residues long. Supplemented by reference TRBV9 and TRBJ2-7, the full variable domain reads DSGVTQTPKHLITATGQRVTLRCSPRSGDLSVYWYQQSLDQGLQFLIQYYNGEERAKGNILERFSAQQFPDLHSELNLSSLELGDSALYFCASSVAPQRDYEQYFGPGTRLTVT.

The gene calls are TRBV7-2 and TRBJ2-7, with D tentatively TRBD1 (5 bases). Trimming shortened V by 2 bases and J by 5 bases, and 16 bases separated the two germline ends. Germline assignment: CDR1 SGHTA and CDR2 FQGNSA. This CDR3 is built from 15 residues. CDR3 sequence reads: CASSLFGQGGHEQYF. The CDR3 DNA reads TGTGCCAGCAGCTTATTTGGGCAGGGTGGGCACGAGCAGTACTTC. Drawing the rest from reference TRBV7-2 and TRBJ2-7, the complete variable domain is GAGVSQSPSNKVTEKGKDVELRCDPISGHTALYWYRQSLGQGLEFLIYFQGNSAPDKSGLPSDRFSAERTGGSVSTLTIQRTQQEDSAVYLCASSLFGQGGHEQYFGPGTRLTVT.